This TCR beta chain came from a study of OX40 agonist ivuxolimab in advanced cancers. The protocol was immunoSEQ multiplex PCR, while the TCRdb copy is restricted to in-frame clones and leaves out a portion. The repertoire holds around 56,000 clones, approximately 80% seen once, with almost 1.5% in the top ten. This CDR3 has 12 amino acids. From germline, CDR1 is LNHDA and CDR2 SQIVND (reference sequence). V lost 6 bases to trimming and J lost 5 bases; unmatched junction nucleotides: 3. Regarding this clone: The antigen remains undetermined.

Broader study findings: Clonal expansion by week 6 occurred in CD4+ and CD8+ blood T cells (at 0.1 to 3.0 mg/kg).

The source is an adult with an advanced solid tumor such as melanoma, head and neck, liver or kidney cancer. The rearrangement links TRBV19 to TRBJ1-2; TRBD1 matches 7 bases. Sequenced here: CD4+ or CD8+ T cells sorted from blood, sampled in a trial of the OX40 agonist ivuxolimab. The CDR3 DNA reads TGTGCCAGTAGGATACAGGGGTATGGCTACACCTTC. Protein: CASRIQGYGYTF.